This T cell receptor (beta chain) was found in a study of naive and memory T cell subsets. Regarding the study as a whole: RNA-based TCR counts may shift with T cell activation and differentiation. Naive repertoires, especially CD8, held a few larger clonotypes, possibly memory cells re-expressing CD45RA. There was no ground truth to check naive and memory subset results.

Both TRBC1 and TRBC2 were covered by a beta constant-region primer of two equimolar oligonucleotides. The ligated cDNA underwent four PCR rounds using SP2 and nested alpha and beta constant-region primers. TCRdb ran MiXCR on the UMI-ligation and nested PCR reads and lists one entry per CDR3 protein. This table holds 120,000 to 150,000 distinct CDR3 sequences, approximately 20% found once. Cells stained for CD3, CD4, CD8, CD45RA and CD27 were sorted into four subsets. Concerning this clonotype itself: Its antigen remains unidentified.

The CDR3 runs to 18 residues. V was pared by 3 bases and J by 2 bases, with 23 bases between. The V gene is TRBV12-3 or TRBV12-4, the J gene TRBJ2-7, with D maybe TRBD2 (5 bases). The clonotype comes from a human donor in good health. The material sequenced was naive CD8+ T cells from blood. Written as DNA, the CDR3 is TGTGCCAGCAGTTTTCTCCGGGATCTGAGCGAGTGGGCCTACGAGCAGTACTTC. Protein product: CASSFLRDLSEWAYEQYF.